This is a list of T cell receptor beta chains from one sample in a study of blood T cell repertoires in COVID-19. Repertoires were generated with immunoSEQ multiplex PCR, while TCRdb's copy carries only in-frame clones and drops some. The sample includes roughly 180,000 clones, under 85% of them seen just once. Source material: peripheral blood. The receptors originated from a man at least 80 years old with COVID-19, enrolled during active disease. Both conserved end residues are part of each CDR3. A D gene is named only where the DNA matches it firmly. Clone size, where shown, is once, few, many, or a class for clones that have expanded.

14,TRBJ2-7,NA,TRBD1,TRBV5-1,TGCGCCAGCACCCGGGACAGGGGACCCTACGAGCAGTACTTC,CASTRDRGPYEQYF
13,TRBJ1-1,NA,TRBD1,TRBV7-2,TGTGCCAGCAGCGCGTTACAGGGGTCTGAAGCTTTCTTT,CASSALQGSEAFF
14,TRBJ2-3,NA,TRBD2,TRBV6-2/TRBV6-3,TGTGCCAGCGGCCCTAGCGGGGGAACAGATACGCAGTATTTT,CASGPSGGTDTQYF
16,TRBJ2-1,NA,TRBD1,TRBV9,TGTGCCAGCAGCGCCTACAGGGGCGAACCCTACAATGAGCAGTTCTTC,CASSAYRGEPYNEQFF
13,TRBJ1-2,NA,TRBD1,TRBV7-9,TGTGCCAGCAGCAGGGACAGGGGCTATGGCTACACCTTC,CASSRDRGYGYTF
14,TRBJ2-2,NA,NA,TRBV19,TGTGCCAGTGGTACAATCCCCAACACCGGGGAGCTGTTTTTT,CASGTIPNTGELFF
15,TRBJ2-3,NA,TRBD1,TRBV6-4,TGTGCCAGCAGTGATAAAGGGGGCGAAGCAGATACGCAGTATTTT,CASSDKGGEADTQYF
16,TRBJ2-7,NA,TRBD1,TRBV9,TGTGCCAGCAGCGTATCCTCCCCGGACAGGGACCACGAGCAGTACTTC,CASSVSSPDRDHEQYF
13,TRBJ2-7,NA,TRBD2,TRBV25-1,TGTGCCAGCAGTGAATACGGGGACTACGAGCCGTACTTC,CASSEYGDYEPYF
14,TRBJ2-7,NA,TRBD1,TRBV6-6,TGTGCCAGCAGCTCCAGGACAGGATACTACGAGCAGTACTTC,CASSSRTGYYEQYF
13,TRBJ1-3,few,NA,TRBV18,TGTGCCAGCTCACCGCGACAGCCTAATACCATATATTTT,CASSPRQPNTIYF
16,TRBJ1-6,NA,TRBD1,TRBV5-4,TGTGCCAGCAGCTCGGGCAGGGGGTTGAATAATTCACCCCTCCACTTT,CASSSGRGLNNSPLHF
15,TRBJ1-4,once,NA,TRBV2,TGTGCCAGCTCGGGGTACCGGGGTGGTAATGAAAAACTGTTTTTT,CASSGYRGGNEKLFF
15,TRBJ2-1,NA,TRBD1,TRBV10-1,TGCGCCAGCAGCTCTTCCGGGACAGGGCACAATGAGCAGTTCTTC,CASSSSGTGHNEQFF
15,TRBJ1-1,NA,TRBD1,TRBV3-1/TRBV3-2,TGTGCCAGCAGCCAAGAGGGGCAGGGGGGAACTGAAGCTTTCTTT,CASSQEGQGGTEAFF
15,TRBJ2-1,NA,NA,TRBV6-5,TGTGCCAGCAGTTCCTGGGCACCCAAGTACAATGAGCAGTTCTTC,CASSSWAPKYNEQFF
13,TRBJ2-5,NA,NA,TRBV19,TGTGCCAGTAAAGCGCAGGGGGGACAGACCCAGTACTTC,CASKAQGGQTQYF
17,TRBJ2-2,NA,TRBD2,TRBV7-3,TGTGCCAGCAGCCCGAGCGAGGCGGGGGTTTACACCGGGGAGCTGTTTTTT,CASSPSEAGVYTGELFF
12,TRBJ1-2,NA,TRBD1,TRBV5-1,TGCGCCAGCAGCTTACAGGGGGATGGCTACACCTTC,CASSLQGDGYTF
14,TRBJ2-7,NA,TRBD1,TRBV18,TGTGCCAGCTCACTACCGGGACAGGGTTACGAGCAGTACTTC,CASSLPGQGYEQYF
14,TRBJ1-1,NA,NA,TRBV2,TGTGCCAGCAGTGATCAGGCCCTGATCACTGAAGCTTTCTTT,CASSDQALITEAFF
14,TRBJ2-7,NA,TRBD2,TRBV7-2,TGTGCCAGCAGCCCCCGCCGGGGGGGCTACGAGCAGTACTTC,CASSPRRGGYEQYF
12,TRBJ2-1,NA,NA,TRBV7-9,TGTGCCAGCAGCTTAGTCAGCAATGAGCAGTTCTTC,CASSLVSNEQFF
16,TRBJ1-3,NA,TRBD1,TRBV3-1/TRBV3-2,TGTGCCAGCAGCCCCAGCCTAGGGACAGGTGGAAACACCATATATTTT,CASSPSLGTGGNTIYF
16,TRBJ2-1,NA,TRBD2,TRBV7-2,TGTGCCAGCAGCTCTAGCGGGGGGGACCGGTTCAATGAGCAGTTCTTC,CASSSSGGDRFNEQFF
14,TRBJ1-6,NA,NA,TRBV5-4,TGTGCCAGCAGCTTGGCCGCCGGTAATTCACCCCTCCACTTT,CASSLAAGNSPLHF
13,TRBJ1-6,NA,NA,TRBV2,TGTGCCAGCAAGGAATGGGGAGACTCACCCCTCCACTTT,CASKEWGDSPLHF
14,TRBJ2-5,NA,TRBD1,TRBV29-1,TGCAGCGTTGCCCGGGGGACAGGGGGCGAGACCCAGTACTTC,CSVARGTGGETQYF
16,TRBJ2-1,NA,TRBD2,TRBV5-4,TGTGCCAGCAGCTCCCCTAGCGGGGGAAGTTACAATGAGCAGTTCTTC,CASSSPSGGSYNEQFF
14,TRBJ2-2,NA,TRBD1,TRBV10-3,TGTGCCACCACAACAGGGGTGGCGGCCGGGGAGCTGTTTTTT,CATTTGVAAGELFF
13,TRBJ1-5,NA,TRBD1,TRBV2,TGTGCCAGCGGACAGGGAGGTAGTCAGCCCCAGCATTTT,CASGQGGSQPQHF
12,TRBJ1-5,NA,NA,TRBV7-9,TGTGCCAGCAGTATTAGCAATCAGCCCCAGCATTTT,CASSISNQPQHF
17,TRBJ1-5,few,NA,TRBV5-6,TGTGCCAGCAGCCTAGGGGTGGCAGGGCAAGGCAATCAGCCCCAGCATTTT,CASSLGVAGQGNQPQHF
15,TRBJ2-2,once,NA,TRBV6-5,TGTGCCAGCACTTTCGACGCTGCGGGCACCGGGGAGCTGTTTTTT,CASTFDAAGTGELFF
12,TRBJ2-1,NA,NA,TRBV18,TGTGCCAGCTCGTACGCGGGGACTGAGCAGTTCTTC,CASSYAGTEQFF
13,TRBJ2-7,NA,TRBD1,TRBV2,TGTGCCAGCAGCTCAACCGGGACAGGGGGCTGGTGCTTC,CASSSTGTGGWCF
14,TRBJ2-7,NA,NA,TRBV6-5,TGTGCCAGCAGTTCCACGGGATTCTCCTACGAGCAGTACTTC,CASSSTGFSYEQYF
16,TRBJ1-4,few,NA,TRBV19,TGTGCCAGTAAGGGGTCGCTCGAGGGGGTAGCCGAAAAACTGTTTTTT,CASKGSLEGVAEKLFF
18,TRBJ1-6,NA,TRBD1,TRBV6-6,TGTGCCAGCAGTCCCTCCATTGACAGGGGAAACTATAATTCACCCCTCCACTTT,CASSPSIDRGNYNSPLHF